The 13 T cell receptor beta chains in this list originate from one sample, sequenced in a study of cytomegalovirus exposure and HLA in healthy donors. Researchers ran the PCR with 60 Vbeta and 13 Jbeta primers. This table comes from immunoSEQ multiplex PCR, and its TCRdb copy is limited to in-frame clones, with some not included. The data contain 90,000 to 130,000 clones, approximately 78% of them seen just once; the ten biggest clones take up more than 20%. The sample was PBMCs. These receptors came from a man aged 25-45 years in good health and CMV-seropositive.

The chain joins TRBV2 to TRBJ1-5; D is unresolved. Germline V gene sequence: CDR1 SNHLY, CDR2 FYNNEI. The CDR3 runs to 16 residues. V lost 1 base and J 2 bases, leaving 12 bases between the germline ends. As DNA, the CDR3 is TGTGCCAGCAGTGAAGGGCCCCGAATGGGCAATCAGCCCCAGCATTTT. Translation gives CASSEGPRMGNQPQHF.

The V and J genes are TRBV11-2 and TRBJ1-3, with D perhaps TRBD1 (5 bases). The germline gives CDR1 SGHAT, CDR2 FQNNGV. Trimming removed 0 bases from V and 5 bases from J, with 17 bases in between. This CDR3 is 17 amino acids long. The CDR3 nucleotides are TGTGCCAGCAGCTTAGACCCCTCGGGACTCCGGAGAAACACCATATATTTT. Translated: CASSLDPSGLRRNTIYF.

The rearrangement links TRBV11-2 to TRBJ2-1, with D perhaps matching TRBD1 (6 bases). This CDR3 is built from 15 residues. Germline lookup yields CDR1 SGHAT and CDR2 FQNNGV. V lost 1 base to trimming and J lost 6 bases, with 13 bases between them. In nucleotides, the CDR3 is TGTGCCAGCAGCTTAGTGACAGGTGGAATCAATGAGCAGTTCTTC. This codes for CASSLVTGGINEQFF.

The chain uses TRBV2 and TRBJ2-5; 7 bases agree with TRBD2. V lost 10 bases to trimming and J lost 3 bases; unmatched junction nucleotides: 8. The length of the CDR3 is 13 residues. Looked up from germline, CDR1 is SNHLY and CDR2 is FYNNEI. The CDR3 nucleotides read TGTGCCACCAGGGACTACCCAAAAGAGACCCAGTACTTC. It translates to CATRDYPKETQYF.

The gene calls are TRBV29-1 and TRBJ2-5; 10 bases fit TRBD1. The J segment lost 3 bases and the V segment lost 1 base, leaving 5 bases of the junction unmatched. CDR3 length: 15 amino acids. The germline CDR1 and CDR2 sequences are SQVTM and ANQGSEA. CDR3 DNA: TGCAGCGTTGAAGGCGGGACAGGGGAAAAAGAGACCCAGTACTTC. Protein sequence: CSVEGGTGEKETQYF.

This clone appeared a few times. The chain is built from TRBV5-1 and TRBJ1-3; no clear D. V lost 3 bases to trimming and J lost 3 bases, with 13 bases between them. This CDR3 has 15 residues. Germline CDR1 reads SGHRS; CDR2 reads YFSETQ. Here the CDR3 DNA reads TGCGCCAGCAGCTCCGCCGCGGGTAGTGGAAACACCATATATTTT. The encoded protein is CASSSAAGSGNTIYF.

This chain uses TRBV25-1 with TRBJ2-3; TRBD1 is a possible D gene (5 bases). This CDR3 contains 13 residues. Germline CDR1 and CDR2: MGHDK and SYGVNS. V lost 2 bases and J 8 bases, leaving 11 bases between the germline ends. In DNA form, the CDR3 reads TGTGCCAGCAGTGAAATGGGGCTGGGTACGCAGTATTTT. Amino acid sequence: CASSEMGLGTQYF.

The rearrangement links TRBV5-1 to TRBJ1-2, with TRBD1 as a possible D gene (5 bases). In germline, CDR1 is SGHRS, CDR2 YFSETQ. The CDR3 spans 12 residues. Trimming pared 0 bases from V and 10 bases from J, leaving 10 bases between. The CDR3 here is CASSLEETVYTF. The CDR3 DNA is TGCGCCAGCAGCTTGGAAGAGACAGTCTACACCTTC.

This chain uses TRBV28 with TRBJ1-5; D is unresolved. Trimming shortened V by 6 bases and J by 7 bases, and 10 bases separated the two germline ends. This CDR3 has 12 residues. Germline assignment: CDR1 MDHEN and CDR2 SYDVKM. CDR3 bases: TGTGCCAGCAGGTCGGTCGTGCAGCCCCAGCATTTT. It encodes CASRSVVQPQHF.

J is TRBJ1-1 and V is TRBV19, with 8 bases that match TRBD1. After removal of 7 bases from V and 4 bases from J, the junction contained 11 bases not matched to a gene. The CDR3 length is 15 residues. Germline lookup yields CDR1 LNHDA and CDR2 SQIVND (reference sequence). CDR3 DNA: TGTGCCAGTATTCAGGCAGGGGGCGCTTCCACTGAAGCTTTCTTT. Protein: CASIQAGGASTEAFF.

This clone was seen just once. The gene calls are TRBV11-2 and TRBJ2-7; weak D call: TRBD1 (6 bases). Germline-derived CDR1 and CDR2 are SGHAT and FQNNGV. Trimming cost V 5 bases and J 2 bases, with 13 bases left between them. This CDR3 contains 14 residues. CDR3 sequence (DNA): TGTGCCAGCAGCCCAGGACAGAGAACCTACGAGCAGTACTTC. This sequence encodes CASSPGQRTYEQYF.

This rearrangement joins TRBV6-1 to TRBJ2-2; 7 bases line up with TRBD2. This CDR3 region has 14 residues. The V segment lost 10 bases and the J segment 5 bases; nucleotides outside the gene matches: 10. CDR1 is MNHNS and CDR2 is SASEGT in the germline V gene. CDR3: CATLGGGGTGELFF. As DNA, the CDR3 is TGTGCCACCCTGGGTGGGGGGGGAACCGGGGAGCTGTTTTTT.

This chain links TRBV27 with TRBJ1-1; unclear D gene. The germline V and J ends were trimmed by 5 bases and 5 bases, with 15 bases remaining between them. From germline, CDR1 is MNHEY and CDR2 SMNVEV (reference sequence). The length of the CDR3 is 14 residues. Written as DNA, the CDR3 is TGTGCCAGCAGTCGAACACTCCTCGGGACTGAAGCTTTCTTT. Translating it yields CASSRTLLGTEAFF.